Below, one T cell receptor beta chain is given with its context. The data originate from a study of blood T cell repertoires in COVID-19. Looking at the study overall: The samples span acute and convalescent COVID-19 from the United States, Italy and Spain.

Cohorts were assigned according to the clinical history that participants reported. Recovered status in Cohort 3 required two negative PCRs, clearance, or symptom resolution. Methods used by the authors: By means of reference gene primer amplification, nucleated cell counts were estimated. TCRdb's table, derived via immunoSEQ multiplex PCR, lists solely in-frame clones and lacks some. V, J and clone size reflect that table, while D and trimming were determined from the DNA. The sample includes roughly 290,000 clones, 70% to 90% of them seen just once. This receptor was identified in a man aged 25 to 40 who had recovered from COVID-19. The sequenced material came from PBMCs or T cells enriched from blood (not recorded which).

As DNA, the CDR3 is TGCAGCGTTGAACTAACCGGGGAGCTGTTTTTT. This translates into CSVELTGELFF. The chain couples TRBV29-1 to TRBJ2-2; D gene ambiguous. The CDR3 extends over 11 amino acids. The ends were cut back, 2 bases at V and 5 bases at J, with 3 bases in the middle. Germline CDR1 is SQVTM and CDR2 is ANQGSEA.